The 24 T cell receptor beta chains below come from one sample, sequenced in a study of blood T cell repertoires in COVID-19. Sequenced by immunoSEQ multiplex PCR; TCRdb stores in-frame clones only, minus some. The sample holds about 230,000 clones, around four fifths seen once. Sequenced input: peripheral blood. These receptors came from a woman between 70 and 85 years old with active or convalescent COVID-19.

The rearrangement links TRBV5-8 to TRBJ2-7; D not certain. V was pared by 7 bases and J by 5 bases, with 22 bases between. Germline V CDR1 and CDR2: SGHTS, YDEGEE. This CDR3 comprises 15 residues. CDR3: CASLTSYGVSDEQYF. The CDR3 coding sequence is TGTGCCAGCCTCACGAGTTACGGAGTAAGCGACGAGCAGTACTTC.

The chain recombines TRBV7-2 with TRBJ1-1, with D perhaps TRBD1 (6 bases). Germline CDR1 and CDR2: SGHTA and FQGNSA. This CDR3 is built from 12 residues. V gave up 8 bases and J gave up 4 bases, with 11 bases separating them. The CDR3 DNA is TGTGCCAGCCGGCGACAGGCCACTGAAGCTTTCTTT. Translating gives CASRRQATEAFF.

The J gene is TRBJ1-5, the V gene TRBV6-5, with 11 bases that match TRBD1. CDR1 is MNHEY and CDR2 is SVGAGI in the germline V gene. V gave up 5 bases and J gave up 10 bases; unmatched junction bases: 10. This CDR3 is 15 amino acids long. This CDR3 is CASSPDRGLPSPQHF. The CDR3 nucleotides are TGTGCCAGCAGTCCGGACAGGGGGCTGCCAAGTCCCCAGCATTTT.

This clone was detected a few times. The chain joins TRBV5-6 to TRBJ2-1, with a weak D call TRBD2 (6 bases). This CDR3 contains 15 residues. Looked up from germline, CDR1 is SGHDT and CDR2 is YYEEEE. Trimming took off 3 bases at V and 2 bases at J, with 12 bases between the two ends. CDR3 in amino acids: CASSWGSGPYNEQFF. The CDR3 DNA sequence: TGTGCCAGCAGCTGGGGTAGCGGTCCCTACAATGAGCAGTTCTTC.

This clone has a single count. The J gene is TRBJ2-3, the V gene TRBV7-2; the D gene is possibly TRBD1 (6 bases). This CDR3 contains 14 residues. Trimming left V 4 bases short and J 1 base short, with 9 bases between. The germline CDR1 and CDR2 sequences are SGHTA and FQGNSA. The CDR3 protein is CASSYHRGTDTQYF. CDR3 sequence (DNA): TGTGCCAGCAGCTACCACAGGGGCACAGATACGCAGTATTTT.

The chain employs TRBV6-1 and TRBJ2-5; D possibly corresponds to TRBD2 (7 bases). Germline CDR1 MNHNS, CDR2 SASEGT. This CDR3 comprises 16 residues. The V and J ends lost 2 bases and 5 bases respectively, with 18 bases between them. The CDR3 coding sequence is TGTGCCAGCAGTGAACTGGCGGGGGCCGTAGGGGAGACCCAGTACTTC. Encoded protein: CASSELAGAVGETQYF.

The V and J genes are TRBV11-2 and TRBJ2-2, with 7 nucleotides matching TRBD1. The CDR3 runs 16 residues. Trimming cost V 4 bases and J 1 base; bases outside gene matches: 6. CDR1 is SGHAT and CDR2 is FQNNGV in the germline V gene. CDR3 in DNA: TGTGCCAGCAGCTCTTGGGACAGACAGAACACCGGGGAGCTGTTTTTT. This encodes CASSSWDRQNTGELFF.

This sequence joins TRBV11-3 and TRBJ2-5; tentatively, D is TRBD2 (5 bases). The CDR3 runs 13 residues. V lost 0 bases and J 9 bases, leaving 11 bases between the germline ends. Germline CDR1 is SGHNT and CDR2 is YENEEA. This CDR3 reads CASSLDRGSPQYF. The CDR3 DNA reads as TGTGCCAGCAGCTTAGATAGAGGGAGTCCCCAGTACTTC.

The chain uses TRBV30 and TRBJ2-1; 10 bases line up with TRBD2. This CDR3 has 15 amino acids. The germline V gene has CDR1 GTSNPN and CDR2 SVGIG (reference sequence). Trimming took 2 bases from V and 13 from J; bases not matched to a gene: 14. CDR3 residues: CAWSPSGSSRRFQFF. CDR3 nucleotides: TGTGCCTGGAGTCCTAGCGGGAGTAGTCGGAGGTTCCAGTTCTTC.

The V gene is TRBV7-2, the J gene TRBJ1-1; perhaps TRBD1 as D (5 bases). Trimming stripped 7 bases from V and 4 bases from J, with 16 bases between. The CDR3 contains 14 residues. Per the germline V gene, CDR1 is SGHTA and CDR2 is FQGNSA. In nucleotides, the CDR3 is TGTGCCAGCACCCTCCAGGGAATCAGCACTGAAGCTTTCTTT. Translation: CASTLQGISTEAFF.

The chain links TRBV19 to TRBJ1-1; no definite D call. V was clipped by 7 bases and J by 3 bases, with 12 bases between them. This CDR3 has 13 amino acids. Per germline, CDR1 LNHDA and CDR2 SQIVND (reference sequence). CDR3 loop: CASTHEPDTEAFF. CDR3 nucleotides: TGTGCCAGTACCCATGAACCGGACACTGAAGCTTTCTTT. Together with reference TRBV19 and TRBJ1-1, the CDR3 gives the full variable domain: DGGITQSPKYLFRKEGQNVTLSCEQNLNHDAMYWYRQDPGQGLRLIYYSQIVNDFQKGDIAEGYSVSREKKESFPLTVTSAQKNPTAFYLCASTHEPDTEAFFGQGTRLTVV.

This chain joins TRBV28 and TRBJ2-3; tentative D call: TRBD1 (6 bases). Germline-derived CDR1 and CDR2 are MDHEN and SYDVKM. The CDR3 sequence is 13 residues long. Trimming left V 4 bases short and J 3 bases short, with 8 bases between. CDR3 nucleotides: TGTGCCAGCAGTTCCGGGACAACAGATACGCAGTATTTT. It translates to CASSSGTTDTQYF.

The rearrangement links TRBV9 to TRBJ1-2, with no clear D. Germline-derived CDR1 and CDR2 are SGDLS and YYNGEE. The CDR3 is 15 residues long. V lost 2 bases to trimming and J lost 0 bases, with 11 bases between them. The CDR3 DNA is TGTGCCAGCAGCGTGGGGAGGGAACCTAACTATGGCTACACCTTC. It yields the protein CASSVGREPNYGYTF.

V is TRBV5-1 and J is TRBJ2-3; TRBD2 might be the D (7 bases). V shed 4 bases and J shed 6 bases, with 18 bases lying between them. Looked up from germline, CDR1 is SGHRS and CDR2 is YFSETQ. The CDR3 consists of 15 residues. Here the CDR3 DNA reads TGCGCCAGCAGCCCCCAGGGAGGGGGGGTGGATACGCAGTATTTT. Its protein is CASSPQGGGVDTQYF.

The genes are TRBV5-1 and TRBJ2-7; no definite D call. V was trimmed by 0 bases and J by 3 bases, leaving 7 bases between them. CDR3 size: 13 residues. The V gene's germline CDR1 is SGHRS and CDR2 YFSETQ. The CDR3 region is CASSLGTIYEQYF. DNA for the CDR3: TGCGCCAGCAGCTTGGGAACTATCTACGAGCAGTACTTC.

This rearrangement joins TRBV9 to TRBJ2-7; 8 positions agree with TRBD2. Germline assignment: CDR1 SGDLS and CDR2 YYNGEE. The CDR3 runs to 14 residues. V trimming: 4 bases; J trimming: 3 bases; junction bases outside the gene matches: 6. The CDR3 sequence: CASSPTGTSYEQYF. DNA of the CDR3: TGTGCCAGCAGCCCAACCGGGACTAGCTACGAGCAGTACTTC.

V and J are TRBV15 and TRBJ2-1, with 9 nucleotides matching TRBD2. There are 16 residues in the CDR3. Trimming at V came to 1 base and at J to 6 bases, leaving 7 bases not matched to a gene. Per germline, CDR1 LNHNV and CDR2 YYDKDF (reference sequence). CDR3 DNA: TGTGCCACCAGCAGAGCTTGGCTAGCGGGGTCCAATGAGCAGTTCTTC. It encodes CATSRAWLAGSNEQFF.

The table lists this clone with a few counts. The rearrangement uses TRBV3-1 (or the pseudogene TRBV3-2) and TRBJ2-7; weak D call: TRBD2 (5 bases). The germline V and J ends were trimmed by 0 bases and 6 bases, with 9 bases remaining between them. The CDR3 covers 13 residues. The germline gives CDR1 LGHDT, CDR2 YNNKEL (reference sequence). CDR3 protein: CASSQDRDREQYF. The CDR3 nucleotides read TGTGCCAGCAGCCAAGATCGGGATCGCGAGCAGTACTTC.

As regards this clone: The identical CDR3 is also encoded by other nucleotide sequences in the sample. The chain is built from TRBV19 and TRBJ2-3; maybe TRBD1 (5 bases). The CDR3 sequence is 13 residues long. Looked up from germline, CDR1 is LNHDA and CDR2 is SQIVND (reference sequence). V was clipped by 3 bases and J by 4 bases, with 8 bases between them. The CDR3 DNA is TGTGCCAGTAGTATCCAGGGTGCAGATACGCAGTATTTT. Translating it yields CASSIQGADTQYF.

The V and J genes are TRBV5-1 and TRBJ1-3, with a weak D call TRBD1 (5 bases). CDR3 length equals 17 residues. The ends were cut back, 5 bases at V and 5 bases at J, with 23 bases in the middle. Germline CDR1 SGHRS, CDR2 YFSETQ. CDR3 DNA sequence: TGCGCCAGCAGGCGGGACGTCGGATCTAAAGGGAGAAACACCATATATTTT. Translated, it gives CASRRDVGSKGRNTIYF.

The rearrangement uses TRBV10-3 and TRBJ2-3; 8 bases agree with TRBD2. The CDR3 runs to 12 residues. V dropped 6 bases and J dropped 6; count of bases not matched to a gene: 2. The germline gives CDR1 ENHRY, CDR2 SYGVKD. Here the CDR3 reads CAISRGGDTQYF. DNA for the CDR3: TGTGCCATCAGCCGGGGGGGGGATACGCAGTATTTT.

The V and J genes are TRBV12-5 and TRBJ2-5, with 14 bases aligning to TRBD2. Germline V gene lookup returns CDR1 LGHNT and CDR2 FRNRAP. The CDR3 totals 16 residues. Losses at the gene ends were 4 bases for V and 4 bases for J; bases not matched to a gene: 5. Written as DNA, the CDR3 is TGTGCTAGTGGTTGGGGACTAGCGGGGGAATTAGAGACCCAGTACTTC. This sequence encodes CASGWGLAGELETQYF.

This clone was counted only a few times. The rearrangement uses TRBV11-3 and TRBJ2-3, with D tentatively TRBD2 (6 bases). CDR1 SGHNT and CDR2 YENEEA come from the germline V gene. Trimming cost V 5 bases and J 4 bases, with 16 bases left between them. CDR3 length: 15 amino acids. CDR3 loop: CASSPGGVGADTQYF. DNA for the CDR3: TGTGCCAGCAGCCCCGGCGGGGTCGGGGCAGATACGCAGTATTTT.

This chain links TRBV24-1 with TRBJ2-7; D might be TRBD1 (5 bases). This CDR3 is 14 amino acids long. V was clipped by 3 bases and J by 0 bases, with 8 bases between them. CDR1 and CDR2 (germline): KGHDR, SFDVKD. The CDR3 here is CATSDGAPSYEQYF. CDR3 DNA: TGTGCCACCAGTGATGGGGCCCCCTCCTACGAGCAGTACTTC.